This T cell receptor (beta chain) was retrieved from a study of blood T cell repertoires in COVID-19. Overall study context: Whether acute or convalescent, the COVID-19 samples came from the United States, Italy and Spain. In each case, the material was cDNA or gDNA derived from T cells, B-cell-depleted T cells, or PBMCs.

Germline V gives CDR1 SNHLY, CDR2 FYNNEI. This CDR3 has 13 amino acids. Per the original methods: From reference gene primer amplification, estimates of nucleated cell counts were derived. Data came from immunoSEQ multiplex PCR; TCRdb stores just in-frame clones and leaves some out. Clonal size and the V and J genes are those of that table, whereas D and trimming came from the DNA. The sample yields 490,000 or so clones, about 88% seen once. Cohorts were assigned according to the clinical history that participants reported. This clone appeared a few times. Germline is not matched at one junction end, which may reflect a read error.

The sequenced sample was PBMCs or T cells enriched from blood (not recorded which). The V gene is TRBV2, the J gene TRBJ1-5; tentatively, D is TRBD1 (6 bases). This clonotype was sampled from a woman aged 55-75 years who had recovered from COVID-19. For the CDR3, the DNA is TGTGCCAGCGGACAGAGCCTTAATCGGCCCCAGCATTTT. It encodes CASGQSLNRPQHF. Filled out from reference TRBV2 and TRBJ1-5, the complete variable domain reads EPEVTQTPSHQVTQMGQEVILRCVPISNHLYFYWYRQILGQKVEFLVSFYNNEISEKSEIFDDQFSVERPDGSNFTLKIRSTKLEDSAMYFCASGQSLNRPQHFGDGTRLSIL.